A selection of T cell receptor beta chains follows, all from one sample in a study of graft-versus-host responses after intestinal transplantation. Using immunoSEQ multiplex PCR, the repertoire was profiled, and TCRdb retains in-frame clones only, with some absent. The table lists approximately 99,000 clones, about nine tenths of them singletons, with 0.18% in the top ten. Antigens of these TCRs are unknown. The input for sequencing was unstimulated CD4+ T cells sorted from spleen or lymph node cells, taken before transplant. These receptors came from a human donor who was the organ donor for an intestinal transplant. Both conserved end residues are part of each CDR3. A D gene is named only where the DNA matches it firmly. Rows may omit the clone size; those that give it use once, few, many or a size class.

D gene	V gene	clone size	J gene	CDR3 protein	CDR3 DNA
.	TRBV30	.	TRBJ1-6	CAWSVRRRDGSPLHF	.
TRBD1	TRBV19	.	TRBJ2-7	CASRRSSRGTGSYEQYF	TGTGCCAGTCGACGGAGCAGTAGAGGGACAGGTTCCTACGAGCAGTACTTC
TRBD1	TRBV19	.	TRBJ2-1	CARQTGACNEQFF	TGTGCCAGACAGACAGGGGCTTGCAATGAGCAGTTCTTC
.	TRBV28	.	TRBJ2-2	CASLAHTGELFF	TGTGCCAGCTTGGCCCACACCGGGGAGCTGTTTTTT
TRBD1	TRBV19	once	TRBJ1-5	CASSISRGQGASQPQHF	TGTGCCAGTAGTATTTCTAGGGGGCAGGGGGCATCTCAGCCCCAGCATTTT
.	TRBV18	.	TRBJ2-2	CASSPGGNTGELFF	TGTGCCAGCTCACCAGGGGGCAACACCGGGGAGCTGTTTTTT
TRBD1	TRBV7-7	.	TRBJ1-4	CASSLVWTGPSFNEKLFF	TGTGCTAGCAGCTTAGTCTGGACAGGCCCTTCCTTTAATGAAAAACTGTTTTTT
TRBD1	TRBV7-2	.	TRBJ2-5	CASSRDRGMETQYF	TGTGCCAGCAGCAGGGACAGGGGAATGGAGACCCAGTACTTC
TRBD2	TRBV7-3	once	TRBJ2-1	CASSPTLGRGGTDEQFF	TGTGCCAGCAGCCCCACTCTGGGGCGGGGGGGTACGGATGAGCAGTTCTTC
TRBD1	TRBV5-6	.	TRBJ2-3	CASSRDRVSDTQYF	TGTGCCAGCAGCAGAGACAGGGTTTCAGATACGCAGTATTTT
.	TRBV4-3	.	TRBJ2-3	CASSQGGASTDTQYF	TGCGCCAGCAGCCAAGGCGGAGCTAGCACAGATACGCAGTATTTT
TRBD1	TRBV28	.	TRBJ1-2	CASSPGQARGGYTF	TGTGCCAGCAGCCCCGGACAGGCCCGGGGTGGCTACACCTTC
.	TRBV6-1	once	TRBJ1-5	CASRDTGRGNQPQHF	TGTGCCAGCAGAGATACAGGGAGGGGCAATCAGCCCCAGCATTTT
.	TRBV30	.	TRBJ1-5	CAWSVPLEAGDQPQHF	TGTGCCTGGAGTGTACCCCTAGAAGCGGGGGATCAGCCCCAGCATTTT
.	TRBV5-1	.	TRBJ2-5	CASSTGLVQETQYF	TGCGCCAGCAGCACGGGACTGGTCCAAGAGACCCAGTACTTC
.	TRBV15	.	TRBJ1-1	CATSRTPGGAGTEAFF	TGTGCCACCAGCAGGACCCCGGGGGGCGCGGGAACTGAAGCTTTCTTT
.	TRBV9	.	TRBJ1-2	CASSVVGLYGYTF	TGTGCCAGCAGCGTAGTGGGGCTCTATGGCTACACCTTC
.	TRBV5-8	.	TRBJ1-5	CASRMTGRSNQPQHF	TGTGCCAGCAGAATGACAGGCCGTAGCAATCAGCCCCAGCATTTT
.	TRBV19	.	TRBJ1-5	CASSRGREGNQPQHF	TGTGCCAGTAGTAGAGGCAGGGAGGGAAATCAGCCCCAGCATTTT
TRBD1	TRBV9	.	TRBJ2-6	CASSVAPGTAKSGANVLTF	TGTGCCAGCAGCGTAGCTCCCGGGACAGCAAAGTCTGGGGCCAACGTCCTGACTTTC
TRBD1	TRBV6-1	.	TRBJ1-2	CAGEGTGHYGYTF	TGTGCCGGAGAAGGGACAGGGCACTATGGCTACACCTTC
.	TRBV11-2	.	TRBJ2-5	CASSQILVGETQYF	TGTGCCAGCAGCCAGATACTAGTGGGAGAGACCCAGTACTTC
.	TRBV7-9	.	TRBJ1-4	CASSLGAPVEKLFF	TGTGCCAGCAGCTTAGGCGCCCCGGTCGAAAAACTGTTTTTT
.	TRBV18	.	TRBJ1-2	CASSRGQGNGYTF	TGTGCCAGCTCACGGGGTCAGGGAAATGGCTACACCTTC
.	TRBV7-2	.	TRBJ2-3	CASSFPGGPRRTQYF	TGTGCCAGCAGCTTTCCGGGGGGCCCACGGCGTACGCAGTATTTT
.	TRBV7-2	.	TRBJ1-6	CASSPLTGGSPLHF	TGTGCCAGCAGCCCCCTTACGGGGGGCTCACCCCTCCACTTT
.	TRBV4-3	.	TRBJ2-3	CASSQDPGSTDTQYF	TGCGCCAGCAGCCAAGATCCAGGGAGCACAGATACGCAGTATTTT
TRBD2	TRBV4-3	.	TRBJ2-2	CASSQDPPAGGSGELFF	TGCGCCAGCAGCCAAGACCCCCCAGCGGGGGGCTCCGGGGAGCTGTTTTTT
TRBD2	TRBV7-3	.	TRBJ2-5	CASSPSPQRGGPETQYF	TGTGCCAGCAGTCCCTCTCCCCAGCGGGGGGGCCCTGAGACCCAGTACTTC
.	TRBV27	once	TRBJ2-6	CASSQRTVSRSGANVLTF	TGTGCCAGCAGTCAGAGGACAGTCAGCCGCTCTGGGGCCAACGTCCTGACTTTC
TRBD1	TRBV7-9	few	TRBJ1-1	CASSQYGTVEAFF	TGTGCCAGCAGCCAATATGGGACAGTCGAAGCTTTCTTT
.	TRBV11-2	.	TRBJ2-2	CASSAPSRTGELFF	TGTGCCAGCAGCGCCCCATCTAGAACCGGGGAGCTGTTTTTT
.	TRBV28	.	TRBJ2-1	CASSFSPRGDEQFF	TGTGCCAGCAGTTTCTCCCCCAGGGGGGATGAGCAGTTCTTC
TRBD1	TRBV11-2	.	TRBJ1-2	CASSQTGDGYTF	TGTGCCAGCAGCCAGACAGGGGATGGCTACACCTTC
.	TRBV9	.	TRBJ1-1	CASSVVVNTEAFF	TGTGCCAGCAGCGTAGTAGTGAACACTGAAGCTTTCTTT
.	TRBV2	once	TRBJ2-1	CASSGDPSANEQFF	TGTGCCAGCAGTGGAGACCCAAGCGCCAATGAGCAGTTCTTC
TRBD2	TRBV4-2	.	TRBJ2-7	CASSQDLTSGVLYEQYF	TGTGCCAGCAGCCAAGACCTTACTAGCGGGGTGCTCTACGAGCAGTACTTC